What follows is one TCR beta chain and its context. What it binds is unknown. Here immunoSEQ multiplex PCR was the method, and the copy in TCRdb shows in-frame clones only, minus some. The sample has approximately 40,000 clones; less than 90% are singletons. Germline-derived CDR1 and CDR2 are LGHNA and YNFKEQ. Trimming removed 3 bases from V and 1 base from J, with 19 bases in between. This CDR3 contains 17 residues. This sample was included in a study of OX40 agonist ivuxolimab in advanced cancers. Study results and caveats: Near-lowest levels of clonal expansion characterized partial responders at 0.1-3.0 mg/kg.

Sequences were derived from CD4+ or CD8+ T cells sorted from blood, sampled in a trial of the OX40 agonist ivuxolimab. This TCR was recovered from an adult with an advanced solid tumor such as melanoma, head and neck, liver or kidney cancer. The chain joins TRBV4-2 to TRBJ2-7, with D perhaps TRBD2 (7 bases). For the CDR3, the DNA is TGTGCCAGCAGCCAGAGCAGTGAAGGGGGGGGGTCCTACGAGCAGTACTTC. This encodes CASSQSSEGGGSYEQYF.